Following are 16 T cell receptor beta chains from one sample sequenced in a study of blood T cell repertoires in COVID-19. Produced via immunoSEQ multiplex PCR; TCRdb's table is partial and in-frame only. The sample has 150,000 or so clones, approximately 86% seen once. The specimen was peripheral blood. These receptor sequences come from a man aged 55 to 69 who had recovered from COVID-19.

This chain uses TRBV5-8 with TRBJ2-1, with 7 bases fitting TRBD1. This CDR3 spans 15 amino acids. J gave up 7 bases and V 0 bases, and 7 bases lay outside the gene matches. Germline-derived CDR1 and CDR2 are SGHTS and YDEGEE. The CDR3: CASSLVGTASNEQFF. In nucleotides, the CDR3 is TGTGCCAGCAGCTTGGTCGGGACAGCGTCGAATGAGCAGTTCTTC.

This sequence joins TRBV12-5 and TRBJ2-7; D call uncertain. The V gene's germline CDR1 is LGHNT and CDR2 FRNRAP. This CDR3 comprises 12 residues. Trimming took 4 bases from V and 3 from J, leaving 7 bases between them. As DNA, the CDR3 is TGTGCTAGTGGTTACGCGGTCTACGAGCAGTACTTC. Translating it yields CASGYAVYEQYF.

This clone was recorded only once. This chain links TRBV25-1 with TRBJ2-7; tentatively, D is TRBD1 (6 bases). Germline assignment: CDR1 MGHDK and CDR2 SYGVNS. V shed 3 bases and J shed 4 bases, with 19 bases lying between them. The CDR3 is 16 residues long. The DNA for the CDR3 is TGTGCCAGCAGTGAGGGTCAGGGGCTCGATGGGTACGAGCAGTACTTC. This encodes CASSEGQGLDGYEQYF.

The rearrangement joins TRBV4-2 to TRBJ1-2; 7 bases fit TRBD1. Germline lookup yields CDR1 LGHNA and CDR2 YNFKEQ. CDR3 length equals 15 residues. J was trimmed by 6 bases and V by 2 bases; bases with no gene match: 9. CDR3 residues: CASSQTRGSSDGYTF. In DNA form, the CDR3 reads TGTGCCAGCAGCCAAACCAGGGGGAGCAGTGATGGCTACACCTTC.

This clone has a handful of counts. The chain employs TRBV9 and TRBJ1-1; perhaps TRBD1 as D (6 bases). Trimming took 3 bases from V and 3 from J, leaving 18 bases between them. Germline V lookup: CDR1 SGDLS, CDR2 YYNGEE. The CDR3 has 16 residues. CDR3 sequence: CASSARNGGLDTEAFF. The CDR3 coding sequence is TGTGCCAGCAGCGCACGAAACGGGGGGCTGGACACTGAAGCTTTCTTT.

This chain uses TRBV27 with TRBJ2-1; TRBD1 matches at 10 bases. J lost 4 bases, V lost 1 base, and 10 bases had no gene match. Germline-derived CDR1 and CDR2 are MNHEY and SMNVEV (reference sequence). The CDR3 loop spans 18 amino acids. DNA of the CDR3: TGTGCCAGCAGTTTATTCAGAACCCGGGACAGGGGTTACAATGAGCAGTTCTTC. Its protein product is CASSLFRTRDRGYNEQFF.

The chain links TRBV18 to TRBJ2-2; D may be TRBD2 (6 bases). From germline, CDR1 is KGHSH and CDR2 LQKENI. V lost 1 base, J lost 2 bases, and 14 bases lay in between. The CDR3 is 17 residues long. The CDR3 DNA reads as TGTGCCAGCTCACCACGCGGGAACGACCTTAACACCGGGGAGCTGTTTTTT. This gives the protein CASSPRGNDLNTGELFF.

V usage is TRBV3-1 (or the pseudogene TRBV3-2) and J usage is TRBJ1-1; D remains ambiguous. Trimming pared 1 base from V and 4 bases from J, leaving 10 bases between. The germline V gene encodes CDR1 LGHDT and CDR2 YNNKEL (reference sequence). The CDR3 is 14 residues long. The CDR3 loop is CASSQGSGGTEAFF. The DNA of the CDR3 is TGTGCCAGCAGCCAAGGGTCCGGTGGCACTGAAGCTTTCTTT.

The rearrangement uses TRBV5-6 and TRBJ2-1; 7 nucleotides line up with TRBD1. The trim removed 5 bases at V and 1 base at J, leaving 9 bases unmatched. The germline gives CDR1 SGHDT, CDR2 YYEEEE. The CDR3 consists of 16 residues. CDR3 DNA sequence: TGTGCCAGCAGGGCCGACAGGGAAATGTCCTACAATGAGCAGTTCTTC. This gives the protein CASRADREMSYNEQFF.

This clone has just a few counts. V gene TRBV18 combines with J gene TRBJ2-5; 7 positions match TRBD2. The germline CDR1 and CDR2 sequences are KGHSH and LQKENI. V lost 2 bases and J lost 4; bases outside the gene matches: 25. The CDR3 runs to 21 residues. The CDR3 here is CASSPRRRSVGGGGNIETQYF. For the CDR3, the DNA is TGTGCCAGCTCACCAAGGAGGCGATCAGTGGGAGGCGGGGGAAACATAGAGACCCAGTACTTC.

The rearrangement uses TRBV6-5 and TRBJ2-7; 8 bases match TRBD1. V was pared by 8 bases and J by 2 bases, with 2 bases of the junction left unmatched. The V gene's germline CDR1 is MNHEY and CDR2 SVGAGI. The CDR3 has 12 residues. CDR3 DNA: TGTGCCAGCGGGACAGGTGCCTACGAGCAGTACTTC. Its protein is CASGTGAYEQYF.

CDR3: CASSHSGGYTF. The CDR3 coding sequence is TGCGCCAGCAGTCACAGTGGTGGCTACACCTTC. The chain recombines TRBV4-1 with TRBJ1-2; D remains unclear. Germline CDR1 reads MGHRA; CDR2 reads YSYEKL. Trimming removed 6 bases from V and 7 bases from J, with 9 bases in between. CDR3 length equals 11 residues.

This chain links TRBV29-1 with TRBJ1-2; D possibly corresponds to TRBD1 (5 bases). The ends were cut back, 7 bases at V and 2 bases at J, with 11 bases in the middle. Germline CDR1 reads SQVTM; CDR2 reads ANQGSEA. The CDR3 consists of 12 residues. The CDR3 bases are TGCAGCGCCGGGGGATGGAACTATGGCTACACCTTC. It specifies CSAGGWNYGYTF.

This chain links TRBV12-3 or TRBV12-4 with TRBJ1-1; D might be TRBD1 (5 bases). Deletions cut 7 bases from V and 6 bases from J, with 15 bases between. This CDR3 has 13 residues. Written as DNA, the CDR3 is TGTGCCAGCACCAAAAATGCAGGGCCTGAAGCTTTCTTT. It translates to CASTKNAGPEAFF.

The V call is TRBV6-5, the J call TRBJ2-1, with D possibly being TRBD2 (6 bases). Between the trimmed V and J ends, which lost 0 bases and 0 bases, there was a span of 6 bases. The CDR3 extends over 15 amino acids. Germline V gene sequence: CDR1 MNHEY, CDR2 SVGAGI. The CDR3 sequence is CASSYSGSSYNEQFF. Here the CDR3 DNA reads TGTGCCAGCAGTTACTCCGGGAGCTCCTACAATGAGCAGTTCTTC.

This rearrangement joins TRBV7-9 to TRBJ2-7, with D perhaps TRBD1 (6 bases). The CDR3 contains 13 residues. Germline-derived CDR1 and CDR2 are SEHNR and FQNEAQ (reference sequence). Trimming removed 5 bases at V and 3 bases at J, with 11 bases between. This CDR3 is CASSPTGNYEQYF. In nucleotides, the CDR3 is TGTGCCAGCAGCCCAACAGGGAACTACGAGCAGTACTTC.